The rows below give T cell receptor beta chains drawn from one sample of a study of Tregs in tolerant kidney transplant recipients. Only in-frame clones appear in the TCRdb table, and some are missing; sequencing was by immunoSEQ multiplex PCR. The data show fewer than 55,000 clones, around nine tenths seen once. The sequences come from CD8+ T cells from blood (PBMCs), collected 12 months after the transplant. The source of these receptors is a human patient who received a combined kidney and bone marrow transplant. Some T cells may be transferred from the graft donor. CDR3s include the opening cysteine and the closing phenylalanine or tryptophan. Fields, in order: CDR3 protein, CDR3 DNA, clone size, D gene, J gene, V gene. The D gene is left open where the match is weak. Only part of the rows carry a size: once, few, many, or a class if the clone is expanded.

CDR3: CASRHGLAIDEQFF
DNA: TGCGCCAGCAGACATGGACTAGCTATAGATGAGCAGTTCTTC
size: -
D: TRBD2
J: TRBJ2-1
V: TRBV4-1

CDR3: CASSYTSGGINEQYF
DNA: TGTGCCAGCAGTTACACTAGCGGGGGGATCAACGAGCAGTACTTC
size: once
D: TRBD2
J: TRBJ2-7
V: TRBV2

CDR3: CASSPGAYSGKRNEQFF
DNA: TGTGCCAGCAGCCCTGGTGCTTATAGCGGGAAGAGGAATGAGCAGTTCTTC
size: -
D: TRBD2
J: TRBJ2-1
V: TRBV14

CDR3: CSVETETGYNYNEQFF
DNA: TGCAGCGTTGAAACGGAGACAGGCTACAACTACAATGAGCAGTTCTTC
size: -
D: -
J: TRBJ2-1
V: TRBV29-1

CDR3: CASSQLGQGAYGYTF
DNA: TGCGCCAGCAGCCAACTGGGACAGGGGGCCTATGGCTACACCTTC
size: -
D: TRBD1
J: TRBJ1-2
V: TRBV4-3

CDR3: CASSILGRGNTEAFF
DNA: TGTGCCAGTAGTATACTCGGCCGGGGGAACACTGAAGCTTTCTTT
size: -
D: -
J: TRBJ1-1
V: TRBV19

CDR3: CASSLDVRGTRADTQYF
DNA: TGTGCCAGCAGCTTAGATGTTAGAGGGACTAGAGCAGATACGCAGTATTTT
size: -
D: TRBD2
J: TRBJ2-3
V: TRBV11-2

CDR3: CASSYVEAPNTEAFF
DNA: TGTGCCAGCAGTTACGTAGAAGCCCCGAACACTGAAGCTTTCTTT
size: once
D: -
J: TRBJ1-1
V: TRBV6-5

CDR3: CASSTQGLDLDGYTF
DNA: TGTGCCAGTAGTACTCAGGGACTCGATCTGGATGGCTACACCTTC
size: -
D: -
J: TRBJ1-2
V: TRBV19

CDR3: CASSLGLADYNEQFF
DNA: TGTGCCAGCAGCCTGGGACTAGCGGACTACAATGAGCAGTTCTTC
size: -
D: TRBD2
J: TRBJ2-1
V: TRBV7-9

CDR3: CASSLWGRVSYNEQFF
DNA: TGTGCCAGCAGTTTATGGGGGCGTGTATCCTACAATGAGCAGTTCTTC
size: -
D: -
J: TRBJ2-1
V: TRBV27

CDR3: CASSSANSGTNEKLFF
DNA: TGTGCCAGCAGCTCGGCCAACAGTGGGACTAATGAAAAACTGTTTTTT
size: -
D: -
J: TRBJ1-4
V: TRBV7-6

CDR3: CATGQGNLEQYF
DNA: TGTGCCACAGGACAGGGGAATCTCGAGCAGTACTTC
size: -
D: TRBD1
J: TRBJ2-7
V: TRBV15

CDR3: CASSLENGIYNEQFF
DNA: TGTGCCAGCAGCTTAGAAAACGGGATTTACAATGAGCAGTTCTTC
size: -
D: -
J: TRBJ2-1
V: TRBV11-2

CDR3: CASSDPRDIKKGYGYTF
DNA: TGTGCCAGCAGTGACCCCCGGGACATAAAGAAGGGATATGGCTACACCTTC
size: -
D: -
J: TRBJ1-2
V: TRBV6-1

CDR3: CASSLEGVEQFF
DNA: TGTGCCAGCAGCTTAGAAGGGGTTGAGCAGTTCTTC
size: -
D: -
J: TRBJ2-1
V: TRBV7-9